This section outlines one TCR beta chain sequence together with its context. Its antigen specificity is not known. One base away there is no much larger clone; base qualities are not given. This sample is drawn from a study of T cell changes during pregnancy in multiple sclerosis (dated by TCRdb to about 2019). For the wider study: In women with multiple sclerosis, the researchers looked at how the T cell repertoire shifted as pregnancy progressed.

The CDR3 has 14 amino acids, counting the end cysteine and phenylalanine. Only the CDR3 DNA is retained, 42 bases long and in frame from the first base. CDR1 and CDR2 are read off the germline V gene as MRHNA and SNTAGT. Cut back by 6 bases and 0 bases, the V and J ends lie 11 bases apart. The library was generated by the immunoSEQ multiplex PCR assay. As stored in TCRdb, this immuneACCESS dataset retains in-frame rearrangements with V and J assigned. A fraction of the clones does not appear; measured against another copy, unresolved V genes explain less than half of the discrepancy, and the remainder lacks a known reason. The table for this sample lists roughly 38,000 clones; more than 85% of them were counted only once. The top ten clones comprise more than 0.6% of the sample.

The sample consisted of CD4+ T cells from peripheral blood mononuclear cells, taken in the third trimester of pregnancy. This receptor was obtained from a female donor with multiple sclerosis, enrolled in a pregnancy study. The chain links TRBV6-4 with TRBJ1-2; the D gene is not confidently resolved. The DNA sequence reads TGTGCCAGCAGCGCAGGTTCAACTAACTATGGCTACACCTTC. This gives the protein CASSAGSTNYGYTF.